These 30 T cell receptor beta chains originate from one sample sequenced in a study of shared clonotypes between healthy human individuals (dated by TCRdb to about 2020). Preparation of the library involved the immunoSEQ multiplex PCR assay. This immuneACCESS table, as held by TCRdb, lists in-frame sequences with V and J called but not all clones. Of the missing ones, under half trace to an unresolved V gene in checked studies; the others have no known cause. Counted in this sample were about 2.2 million clones; 93% of them appeared once. The ten largest clones represent 1.5% to 2% of the sample. CD8 naive samples were CD45RO-negative cells positively selected for CCR7, giving a CD45RA+CCR7+ population that excluded TemRA cells. Sequenced: naive CD8+ T cells from PBMCs. The cell subset or site tag for this specimen amounts to: CD45RA+CCR7+. These TCRs come from a man aged 18-30 years in good health. Some clones in this sample may be carry-over from other donors' samples.

The chain combines TRBV6-6 with TRBJ2-1; no clear D. Germline V lookup: CDR1 MNHNY, CDR2 SVGAGI (reference sequence). The CDR3 has 14 residues. Trimming cost V 7 bases and J 5 bases, with 15 bases left between them. DNA of the CDR3: TGTGCCAGCATTCCCCGCCTCCGCGACAATGAGCAGTTCTTC. This gives the protein CASIPRLRDNEQFF.

This clone showed up just once. CDR3 sequence (DNA): TGTGCCAGCATCCAGAACACGGGACGGGGGAACACTGAAGCTTTCTTT. Protein: CASIQNTGRGNTEAFF. The V gene is TRBV11-2, the J gene TRBJ1-1; TRBD1 is a possible D gene (5 bases). The CDR3 length is 16 residues. The V and J ends lost 7 bases and 1 base respectively, with 19 bases between them. CDR1 SGHAT and CDR2 FQNNGV come from the germline V gene. Supplemented by reference TRBV11-2 and TRBJ1-1, the full variable domain reads EAGVAQSPRYKIIEKRQSVAFWCNPISGHATLYWYQQILGQGPKLLIQFQNNGVVDDSQLPKDRFSAERLKGVDSTLKIQPAKLEDSAVYLCASIQNTGRGNTEAFFGQGTRLTVV.

J is TRBJ2-3 and V is TRBV7-2; no definite D call. Germline V lookup: CDR1 SGHTA, CDR2 FQGNSA. This CDR3 has 13 amino acids. Trimming stripped 6 bases from V and 0 bases from J, with 7 bases between. CDR3 coding DNA: TGTGCCAGCAGGACAACAAGCACAGATACGCAGTATTTT. Its translation: CASRTTSTDTQYF.

The DNA of the CDR3 is TGTGCCACCAGCAGAGATCCCCAGGGTCCGGAGACCCAGTACTTC. It codes for CATSRDPQGPETQYF. V usage is TRBV15 and J usage is TRBJ2-5; TRBD1 is a possible D gene (5 bases). The CDR3 totals 15 residues. The germline gives CDR1 LNHNV, CDR2 YYDKDF (reference sequence). V was trimmed by 0 bases and J by 5 bases, leaving 13 bases between them.

Notes on this clone: Other DNA sequences in the same sample also yield this CDR3. The J gene is TRBJ2-7, the V gene TRBV29-1; 8 positions agree with TRBD1. Germline V lookup: CDR1 SQVTM, CDR2 ANQGSEA. The CDR3 has 12 amino acids. After removal of 5 bases from V and 3 bases from J, the junction contained 3 bases not matched to a gene. The CDR3 nucleotides read TGCAGCGTTCTGACAGGGGTCTACGAGCAGTACTTC. Encoded protein: CSVLTGVYEQYF.

The chain employs TRBV7-9 and TRBJ2-1, with D possibly matching TRBD1 (6 bases). V lost 3 bases, J lost 2 bases, and 11 bases lay in between. The CDR3 consists of 15 residues. The germline CDR1 and CDR2 sequences are SEHNR and FQNEAQ (reference sequence). The CDR3, as DNA: TGTGCCAGCAGCTTGGGCAGGGGCCCCTACAATGAGCAGTTCTTC. It encodes CASSLGRGPYNEQFF.

V gene TRBV27 combines with J gene TRBJ2-2; the D is unclear. Between the trimmed V and J ends, which lost 7 bases and 2 bases, there was a span of 8 bases. This CDR3 has 13 residues. The germline V gene encodes CDR1 MNHEY and CDR2 SMNVEV (reference sequence). CDR3 bases: TGTGCCAGCACAGATACCAACACCGGGGAGCTGTTTTTT. Translated: CASTDTNTGELFF.

V is TRBV14 and J is TRBJ2-1; 9 nucleotides match TRBD1. Germline assignment: CDR1 SGHDN and CDR2 FVKESK. V gave up 5 bases and J gave up 2 bases; unmatched junction bases: 4. The CDR3 sequence is 15 residues long. CDR3 sequence: CASSTDRGPYNEQFF. Written as DNA, the CDR3 is TGTGCCAGCAGCACGGACAGGGGCCCCTACAATGAGCAGTTCTTC.

The genes are TRBV28 and TRBJ2-1; 11 bases are a match to TRBD2. Germline CDR1 is MDHEN and CDR2 is SYDVKM. The V and J ends lost 7 bases and 6 bases, in that order; junction bases with no gene match: 17. This CDR3 comprises 18 residues. For the CDR3, the DNA is TGTGCCAGCATCTTTTCCCCTACCCTAGCGGGGGGTCTCAATGAGCAGTTCTTC. Residues: CASIFSPTLAGGLNEQFF.

In DNA, the CDR3 is TGTGCCAGCAGGGACAGGGGGCGATCCGCCCCCTACGAGCAGTACTTC. This gives the protein CASRDRGRSAPYEQYF. The V call is TRBV27, the J call TRBJ2-7, with 11 nucleotides matching TRBD1. Germline V gene sequence: CDR1 MNHEY, CDR2 SMNVEV (reference sequence). CDR3 length equals 16 residues. J gave up 2 bases and V 6 bases, and 9 bases lay outside the gene matches.

For the CDR3, the DNA is TGTGCCACCAGCAGGTACCGGGACACACAAGGCGAGCAGTACTTC. Translating gives CATSRYRDTQGEQYF. The V call is TRBV15, the J call TRBJ2-7, with D maybe TRBD1 (6 bases). The CDR3 runs 15 residues. Trimming took 3 bases from V and 6 from J, leaving 18 bases between them. Germline V gene lookup returns CDR1 LNHNV and CDR2 YYDKDF (reference sequence). Complete variable domain (other parts from reference TRBV15 and TRBJ2-7): DAMVIQNPRYQVTQFGKPVTLSCSQTLNHNVMYWYQQKSSQAPKLLFHYYDKDFNNEADTPDNFQSRRPNTSFCFLDIRSPGLGDTAMYLCATSRYRDTQGEQYFGPGTRLTVT.

This chain joins TRBV4-3 and TRBJ1-2; tentative D call: TRBD1 (5 bases). With 1 base removed from V and 8 bases from J, the gap between germline ends came to 14 bases. This CDR3 contains 14 residues. Germline V CDR1 and CDR2: LGHNA, YSLEER. The CDR3 reads CASSQVGREDGYTF. The CDR3 DNA reads as TGCGCCAGCAGCCAAGTCGGCAGGGAGGACGGCTACACCTTC.

The V call is TRBV18, the J call TRBJ1-1; TRBD1 might be the D (5 bases). Per the germline V gene, CDR1 is KGHSH and CDR2 is LQKENI. V was clipped by 2 bases and J by 4 bases, with 8 bases between them. The CDR3 has 13 amino acids. CDR3 DNA sequence: TGTGCCAGCTCACCATACGGGACCACTGAAGCTTTCTTT. As protein: CASSPYGTTEAFF.

The rearrangement joins TRBV29-1 to TRBJ1-2, with unresolved D. This CDR3 region has 11 residues. The V end lost 5 bases, the J end lost 4 bases, and 8 bases lay between the germline ends. The germline CDR1 and CDR2 sequences are SQVTM and ANQGSEA. CDR3 nucleotide sequence: TGCAGCGTTTTATGGGTCTATGGCTACACCTTC. Translated: CSVLWVYGYTF.

This rearrangement joins TRBV10-3 to TRBJ2-7; TRBD1 might be the D (5 bases). Trimming shortened V by 0 bases and J by 7 bases, and 10 bases separated the two germline ends. Germline-derived CDR1 and CDR2 are ENHRY and SYGVKD. There are 13 residues in the CDR3. The CDR3 loop reads CAISESRQGEQYF. The CDR3 nucleotides are TGTGCCATCAGTGAGTCCCGCCAGGGAGAGCAGTACTTC.

J is TRBJ2-1 and V is TRBV27, with D possibly TRBD1 on 5 matching bases. The V end was cut by 4 bases, the J end by 4 bases, with 14 bases between. Germline V CDR1 and CDR2: MNHEY, SMNVEV (reference sequence). This CDR3 has 15 residues. The CDR3 coding sequence is TGTGCCAGCAGTTCGCTGCTGGGGCCTTACAATGAGCAGTTCTTC. Translation: CASSSLLGPYNEQFF.

The rearrangement uses TRBV9 and TRBJ1-1; tentatively, D is TRBD1 (6 bases). Trimming removed 1 base at V and 1 base at J, with 11 bases between. The CDR3 is 15 residues long. Germline V gene data show CDR1 as SGDLS and CDR2 as YYNGEE. CDR3 protein: CASSVRGGSNTEAFF. CDR3 nucleotides: TGTGCCAGCAGCGTAAGGGGGGGCTCGAACACTGAAGCTTTCTTT.

The chain links TRBV9 to TRBJ2-1; 8 positions match TRBD2. The CDR3 length is 15 residues. Trimming at V came to 3 bases and at J to 8 bases, leaving 10 bases not matched to a gene. The germline CDR1 and CDR2 sequences are SGDLS and YYNGEE. CDR3 in amino acids: CASSAPAGVVDEQFF. DNA of the CDR3: TGTGCCAGCAGCGCCCCAGCGGGAGTGGTCGATGAGCAGTTCTTC.

This clone was detected once. This sequence joins TRBV5-6 and TRBJ2-3; unclear D gene. Trimming pared 1 base from V and 0 bases from J, leaving 9 bases between. The CDR3 has 15 amino acids. Germline V CDR1 and CDR2: SGHDT, YYEEEE. CDR3 sequence reads: CASSLRRTSTDTQYF. DNA of the CDR3: TGTGCCAGCAGCTTGAGGCGTACTAGCACAGATACGCAGTATTTT. The whole variable domain, remainder taken from reference TRBV5-6 and TRBJ2-3, is DAGVTQSPTHLIKTRGQQVTLRCSPKSGHDTVSWYQQALGQGPQFIFQYYEEEERQRGNFPDRFSGHQFPNYSSELNVNALLLGDSALYLCASSLRRTSTDTQYFGPGTRLTVL.

This clone was seen a single time. The chain employs TRBV27 and TRBJ2-3; D remains ambiguous. CDR1 is MNHEY and CDR2 is SMNVEV in the germline V gene (reference sequence). The V gene lost 1 base and the J gene lost 2 bases, with 22 bases spanning the gap. CDR3 length: 19 residues. The DNA of the CDR3 is TGTGCCAGCAGTTTATTCCGGGCCGCTATCTTCCCGAACACAGATACGCAGTATTTT. Translated: CASSLFRAAIFPNTDTQYF.

This chain connects TRBV27 to TRBJ2-2, with D unclear. The CDR3 runs to 13 residues. The germline V gene has CDR1 MNHEY and CDR2 SMNVEV (reference sequence). V lost 4 bases and J lost 4, with 7 bases in between. The CDR3 sequence: CASSSQTTGELFF. For the CDR3, the DNA is TGTGCCAGCAGTTCACAGACCACCGGGGAGCTGTTTTTT.

The chain couples TRBV28 to TRBJ1-2, with no clear D. With 3 bases removed from V and 3 bases from J, the gap between germline ends came to 11 bases. From germline, CDR1 is MDHEN and CDR2 SYDVKM. The length of the CDR3 is 14 residues. CDR3 protein: CASSFRARHYGYTF. The CDR3 DNA reads as TGTGCCAGCAGTTTTAGGGCGAGGCACTATGGCTACACCTTC.

The chain recombines TRBV5-1 with TRBJ2-7; TRBD2 agrees at 7 bases. Germline loops: CDR1 SGHRS, CDR2 YFSETQ. This CDR3 comprises 14 residues. Germline trimming cut 4 bases from V and 6 bases from J; bases unmatched to any gene: 10. CDR3 sequence (DNA): TGCGCCAGCAGCCCGGCGGGAGATGTTCGCGAGCAGTACTTC. It yields the protein CASSPAGDVREQYF.

A remark on this clone: Different DNA sequences within this sample yield the same CDR3. The chain carries TRBV27 and TRBJ2-7; D call uncertain. The CDR3 is 14 residues long. The V gene lost 2 bases and the J gene lost 3 bases, with 11 bases spanning the gap. The germline gives CDR1 MNHEY, CDR2 SMNVEV (reference sequence). DNA for the CDR3: TGTGCCAGCAGTTTACTGGGCGGTAGCTACGAGCAGTACTTC. It encodes CASSLLGGSYEQYF.

The rearrangement joins TRBV7-2 to TRBJ2-7; 10 nucleotides agree with TRBD2. V was clipped by 5 bases and J by 0 bases; unmatched bases: 7. This CDR3 has 16 amino acids. CDR1 and CDR2 (germline): SGHTA, FQGNSA. The DNA of the CDR3 is TGTGCCAGCAGCCCTCGGACTAGCGGAGCCTCCTACGAGCAGTACTTC. Translating gives CASSPRTSGASYEQYF.

The chain joins TRBV7-2 to TRBJ2-3; TRBD1 is a possible D gene (5 bases). The CDR3 is 15 residues long. Germline V gene sequence: CDR1 SGHTA, CDR2 FQGNSA. V was cut by 5 bases and J by 4 bases, with 16 bases left in between. The CDR3 spells CASSQQDWGPDTQYF. As DNA, the CDR3 is TGTGCCAGCAGCCAACAAGACTGGGGCCCAGATACGCAGTATTTT.

The chain uses TRBV11-2 and TRBJ2-2; D is undetermined. This CDR3 is 16 amino acids long. Looked up from germline, CDR1 is SGHAT and CDR2 is FQNNGV. V was pared by 0 bases and J by 7 bases, with 15 bases between. The CDR3 nucleotides are TGTGCCAGCAGCTTAGAAGTTCTAAAGGGCGGCGGGGAGCTGTTTTTT. Amino acids: CASSLEVLKGGGELFF.

The chain couples TRBV19 to TRBJ2-7; 7 positions match TRBD1. CDR1 LNHDA and CDR2 SQIVND come from the germline V gene (reference sequence). The CDR3 covers 15 residues. V was clipped by 3 bases and J by 0 bases; unmatched bases: 5. CDR3 in DNA: TGTGCCAGTAGTATCTCCGGGACAGCCTCCTACGAGCAGTACTTC. It codes for CASSISGTASYEQYF. The full variable domain, its missing parts supplied by reference TRBV19 and TRBJ2-7, is DGGITQSPKYLFRKEGQNVTLSCEQNLNHDAMYWYRQDPGQGLRLIYYSQIVNDFQKGDIAEGYSVSREKKESFPLTVTSAQKNPTAFYLCASSISGTASYEQYFGPGTRLTVT.

The chain carries TRBV27 and TRBJ1-5, with D hard to call. The CDR3 consists of 16 residues. Trimming pared 1 base from V and 5 bases from J, leaving 15 bases between. The germline CDR1 and CDR2 sequences are MNHEY and SMNVEV (reference sequence). CDR3 region: CASSLFSRQRDQPQHF. CDR3 bases: TGTGCCAGCAGTTTATTCTCGCGGCAGAGGGATCAGCCCCAGCATTTT.

This chain connects TRBV2 to TRBJ2-7; D remains ambiguous. CDR1 and CDR2 from the germline V gene are SNHLY and FYNNEI. Between the trimmed V and J ends, which lost 4 bases and 0 bases, there was a span of 13 bases. This CDR3 spans 15 amino acids. The CDR3 protein is CASSAWQSHSYEQYF. Here the CDR3 DNA reads TGTGCCAGCAGTGCCTGGCAGAGCCACTCCTACGAGCAGTACTTC. Full variable domain (outside the CDR3, taken from reference TRBV2 and TRBJ2-7): EPEVTQTPSHQVTQMGQEVILRCVPISNHLYFYWYRQILGQKVEFLVSFYNNEISEKSEIFDDQFSVERPDGSNFTLKIRSTKLEDSAMYFCASSAWQSHSYEQYFGPGTRLTVT.